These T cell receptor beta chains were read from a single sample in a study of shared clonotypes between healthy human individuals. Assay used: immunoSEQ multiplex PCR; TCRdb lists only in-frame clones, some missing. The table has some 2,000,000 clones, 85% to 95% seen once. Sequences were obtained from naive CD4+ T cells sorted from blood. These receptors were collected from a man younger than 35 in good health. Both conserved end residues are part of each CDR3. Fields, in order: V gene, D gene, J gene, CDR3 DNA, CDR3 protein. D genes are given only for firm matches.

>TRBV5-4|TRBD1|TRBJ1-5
TGTGCCAGCAGCTTGACAGGGGCCGGGGATCAGCCCCAGCATTTT
CASSLTGAGDQPQHF
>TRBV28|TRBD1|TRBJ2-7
TGTGCCAGCATCCCCAGGGACAGGGGGAGGTACGAGCAGTACTTC
CASIPRDRGRYEQYF
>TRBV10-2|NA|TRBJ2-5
TGCGCCAGCAGTGAACAGCAAGAGACCCAGTACTTC
CASSEQQETQYF
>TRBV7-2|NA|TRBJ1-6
TGTGCCAGCAGCTTAGCCGGCTCACCCCTCCACTTT
CASSLAGSPLHF
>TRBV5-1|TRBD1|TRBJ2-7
TGCGCCAGCAGACGGGCATTGGACAGGATTTACGAGCAGTACTTC
CASRRALDRIYEQYF
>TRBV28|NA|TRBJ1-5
TGTGCCAGCAGTTTAGTCCAAGGAATTCAGCCCCAGCATTTT
CASSLVQGIQPQHF
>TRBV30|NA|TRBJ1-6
TGTGCCTGGAGTATGGACAGAAATAGTTCACCCCTCCACTTT
CAWSMDRNSSPLHF
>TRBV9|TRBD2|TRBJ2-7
TGTGCCAGCAGCCCAAACCCGGGACTAGCGGGAGTTGAGCAGTACTTC
CASSPNPGLAGVEQYF
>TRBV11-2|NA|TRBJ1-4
TGTGCCAGCAGCTTAGAATCGAGCAGGGTAAATGAAAAACTGTTTTTT
CASSLESSRVNEKLFF
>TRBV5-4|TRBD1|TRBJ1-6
TGTGCCAGCAGCCCCTCCCGACAGGGCACATCACCCCTCCACTTT
CASSPSRQGTSPLHF
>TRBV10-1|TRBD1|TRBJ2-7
TGCGCCAGCGGTACAGGGGCCTACGAGCAGTACTTC
CASGTGAYEQYF